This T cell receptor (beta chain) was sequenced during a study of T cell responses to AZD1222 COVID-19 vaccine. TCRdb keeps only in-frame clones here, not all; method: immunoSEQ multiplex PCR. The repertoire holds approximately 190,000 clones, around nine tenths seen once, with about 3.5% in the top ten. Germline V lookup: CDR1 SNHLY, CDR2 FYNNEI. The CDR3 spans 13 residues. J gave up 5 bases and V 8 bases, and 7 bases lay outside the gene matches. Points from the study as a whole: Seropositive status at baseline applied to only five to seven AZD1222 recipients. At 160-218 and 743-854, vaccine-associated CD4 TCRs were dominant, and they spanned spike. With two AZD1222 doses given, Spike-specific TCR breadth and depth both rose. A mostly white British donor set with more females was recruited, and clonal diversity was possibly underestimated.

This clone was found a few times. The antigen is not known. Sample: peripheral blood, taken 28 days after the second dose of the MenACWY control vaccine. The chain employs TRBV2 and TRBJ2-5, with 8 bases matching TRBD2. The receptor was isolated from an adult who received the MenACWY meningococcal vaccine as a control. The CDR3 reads CASGREAGETQYF. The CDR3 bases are TGTGCCAGCGGGCGGGAGGCCGGGGAGACCCAGTACTTC.